The 6 T cell receptor beta chains listed next were all sequenced from one sample in a study of OX40 agonist ivuxolimab in advanced cancers. Some clones are missing from TCRdb's copy, which holds only in-frame ones; the method was immunoSEQ multiplex PCR. Of more than 50,000 clones listed, about 85% are singletons. The sequencing here drew on CD4+ or CD8+ T cells sorted from blood, taken in a trial of the OX40 agonist ivuxolimab. The receptor set was obtained from an adult with an advanced solid tumor such as melanoma, head and neck, liver or kidney cancer.

This sequence joins TRBV27 and TRBJ1-5; no definite D call. The germline V gene encodes CDR1 MNHEY and CDR2 SMNVEV (reference sequence). V gave up 9 bases and J gave up 1 base, with 7 bases separating them. The CDR3 runs 12 residues. In DNA form, the CDR3 reads TGTGCCAGACGACGGAGCAATCAGCCCCAGCATTTT. Translation gives CARRRSNQPQHF.

The chain combines TRBV27 with TRBJ2-7; the D gene is possibly TRBD2 (5 bases). Trimming cost V 1 base and J 3 bases, with 7 bases left between them. The germline V gene has CDR1 MNHEY and CDR2 SMNVEV (reference sequence). The CDR3 loop spans 13 amino acids. The CDR3 DNA sequence: TGTGCCAGCAGTTTATTAGAGGGCTACGAGCAGTACTTC. Protein product: CASSLLEGYEQYF.

This clone has a single count. The rearrangement links TRBV4-1 to TRBJ2-5; D perhaps matches TRBD2 (5 bases). Trimming stripped 0 bases from V and 5 bases from J, with 13 bases between. Germline values: CDR1 MGHRA, CDR2 YSYEKL. This CDR3 spans 15 amino acids. The CDR3 is CASSQEGLASETQYF. The CDR3 bases are TGCGCCAGCAGCCAAGAAGGGCTAGCCTCGGAGACCCAGTACTTC.

The chain is built from TRBV5-1 and TRBJ1-5; 7 bases map to TRBD1. The CDR3 has 15 amino acids. Germline V gene lookup returns CDR1 SGHRS and CDR2 YFSETQ. The V gene end was trimmed by 1 base and the J gene end by 4 bases; junction bases not matched to a gene: 5. The CDR3 nucleotides read TGCGCCAGCAGCTTGATGGCAGGGGGGAATCAGCCCCAGCATTTT. This codes for CASSLMAGGNQPQHF.

The gene calls are TRBV7-4 and TRBJ2-4; tentatively, D is TRBD1 (5 bases). V dropped 4 bases and J dropped 0 bases, with 19 bases sitting between them. CDR3 length: 18 amino acids. Per the germline V gene, CDR1 is SGHVT and CDR2 is SQSDAQ. CDR3 amino acids: CASSSQRRQILAKNIQYF. The DNA of the CDR3 is TGTGCCAGCAGCTCGCAACGAAGACAGATCCTAGCCAAAAACATTCAGTACTTC.

The rearrangement uses TRBV5-6 and TRBJ1-1, with D uncertain. The ends were cut back, 3 bases at V and 3 bases at J, with 12 bases in the middle. CDR1 is SGHDT, CDR2 YYEEEE, per germline. The CDR3 sequence is 14 residues long. The DNA for the CDR3 is TGTGCCAGCAGCTCAGTGACTCTCTACACTGAAGCTTTCTTT. Amino acid sequence: CASSSVTLYTEAFF.